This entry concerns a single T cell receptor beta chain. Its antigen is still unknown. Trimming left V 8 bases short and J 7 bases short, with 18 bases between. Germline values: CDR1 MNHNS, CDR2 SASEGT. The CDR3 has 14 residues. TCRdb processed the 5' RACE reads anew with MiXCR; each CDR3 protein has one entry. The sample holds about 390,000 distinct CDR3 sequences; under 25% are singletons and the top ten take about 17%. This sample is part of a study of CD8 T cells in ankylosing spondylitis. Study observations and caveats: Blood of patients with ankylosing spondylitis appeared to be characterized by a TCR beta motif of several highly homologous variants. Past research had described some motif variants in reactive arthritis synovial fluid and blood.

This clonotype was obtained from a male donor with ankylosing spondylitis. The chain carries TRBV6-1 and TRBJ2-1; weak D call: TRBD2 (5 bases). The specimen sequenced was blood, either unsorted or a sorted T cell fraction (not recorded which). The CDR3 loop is CASRQPDSANEQFF. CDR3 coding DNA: TGTGCCAGCCGACAACCGGACTCGGCGAATGAGCAGTTCTTC.